Each of the 2 T cell receptor beta chains below was sequenced from the same sample in a study of blood T cell repertoires in COVID-19. Generated by immunoSEQ multiplex PCR, the TCRdb table keeps only in-frame clones and is missing some. The table lists approximately 350,000 clones, roughly four fifths of them singletons. The sequencing input was PBMCs or T cells enriched from blood (not recorded which). The receptors here all came from a woman aged 45-65 years who had recovered from COVID-19.

The chain combines TRBV5-6 with TRBJ1-2, with D perhaps TRBD1 (6 bases). The CDR3 is made up of 15 amino acids. The V end lost 6 bases, the J end lost 7 bases, and 22 bases lay between the germline ends. Germline V gene data show CDR1 as SGHDT and CDR2 as YYEEEE. CDR3 DNA: TGTGCCAGCATCGGCGGGTTCAGGGGCGAGGTTGGCTACACCTTC. It translates to CASIGGFRGEVGYTF.

The chain uses TRBV6-5 and TRBJ2-5; tentatively, D is TRBD2 (6 bases). The V gene lost 0 bases and the J gene lost 4 bases, with 15 bases spanning the gap. The CDR3 consists of 16 residues. Germline V gene lookup returns CDR1 MNHEY and CDR2 SVGAGI. This CDR3 reads CASSYSLGGRRETQYF. The CDR3 region has the DNA TGTGCCAGCAGTTACTCCCTCGGGGGTAGACGAGAGACCCAGTACTTC.